These 21 T cell receptor beta chains share one sample of origin, sequenced in a study of shared clonotypes between healthy human individuals. Measured with immunoSEQ multiplex PCR; TCRdb has only the in-frame clones, and not every one. The table lists some 2.4 million clones, over 85% of them singletons. Specimen: naive CD4+ T cells from PBMCs. Specified subset: CD45RA+ positively selected. Every receptor here comes from a man aged 18 to 35 in good health. Some clones in this sample may be carry-over from other donors' samples.

This sequence joins TRBV19 and TRBJ1-3; unclear D gene. This CDR3 is built from 13 residues. Between the trimmed V and J ends, which lost 4 bases and 7 bases, there was a span of 11 bases. In germline, CDR1 is LNHDA, CDR2 SQIVND (reference sequence). The DNA for the CDR3 is TGTGCCAGTAGTAACGAGTTGCGGAACACCATATATTTT. This encodes CASSNELRNTIYF.

The chain has TRBV7-3 and TRBJ2-3; 9 bases map to TRBD1. The CDR3 sequence is 14 residues long. With V trimmed by 5 bases and J by 4 bases, 4 bases remained unmatched. Germline values: CDR1 SGHTA, CDR2 FQGTGA. The CDR3 reads CASSPRDRADTQYF. In nucleotides, the CDR3 is TGTGCCAGCAGCCCCAGGGACAGGGCAGATACGCAGTATTTT.

Details on this clone: The identical CDR3 is also encoded by other nucleotide sequences in the sample. The rearrangement uses TRBV5-6 and TRBJ2-7; 8 bases match TRBD2. Trimming took 3 bases from V and 1 from J; bases not matched to a gene: 3. This CDR3 is built from 14 residues. The germline V gene encodes CDR1 SGHDT and CDR2 YYEEEE. Here the CDR3 DNA reads TGTGCCAGCAGCTCAACTAGCGGATCCTACGAGCAGTACTTC. Its translation is CASSSTSGSYEQYF.

The rearrangement uses TRBV4-1 and TRBJ1-2; the D gene is possibly TRBD1 (6 bases). Per the germline V gene, CDR1 is MGHRA and CDR2 is YSYEKL. This CDR3 has 16 amino acids. Trimming stripped 1 base from V and 1 base from J, with 13 bases between. The CDR3 region has the DNA TGCGCCAGCAGCCAAGTGTCCGGCAGGGGTAACTATGGCTACACCTTC. Its protein is CASSQVSGRGNYGYTF.

The V and J genes are TRBV2 and TRBJ1-5; D possibly corresponds to TRBD1 (6 bases). The germline V and J ends were trimmed by 3 bases and 8 bases, with 17 bases remaining between them. Germline V gene sequence: CDR1 SNHLY, CDR2 FYNNEI. The CDR3 spans 15 residues. The CDR3 coding sequence is TGTGCCAGCAGTGAGCGGCAGGGGATTATGAAGCCCCAGCATTTT. It translates to CASSERQGIMKPQHF.

This chain uses TRBV5-1 with TRBJ1-4; 7 bases agree with TRBD1. This CDR3 has 19 amino acids. Per germline, CDR1 SGHRS and CDR2 YFSETQ. With V trimmed by 0 bases and J by 1 base, 12 bases remained unmatched. The CDR3 spells CASSLAPVLNRGTNEKLFF. The CDR3 nucleotides read TGCGCCAGCAGCTTGGCTCCCGTCCTTAACAGGGGAACTAATGAAAAACTGTTTTTT.

V and J are TRBV11-2 and TRBJ1-2; D might be TRBD1 (5 bases). V was pared by 5 bases and J by 7 bases, with 17 bases between. The CDR3 is 14 residues long. Germline assignment: CDR1 SGHAT and CDR2 FQNNGV. CDR3 DNA: TGTGCCAGCAGCAGCGGGATCAGGGTTGGTGGCTACACCTTC. Its protein product is CASSSGIRVGGYTF. Using reference TRBV11-2 and TRBJ1-2 for the parts outside the CDR3, the full variable domain is EAGVAQSPRYKIIEKRQSVAFWCNPISGHATLYWYQQILGQGPKLLIQFQNNGVVDDSQLPKDRFSAERLKGVDSTLKIQPAKLEDSAVYLCASSSGIRVGGYTFGSGTRLTVV.

This rearrangement joins TRBV2 to TRBJ2-7, with unresolved D. V gave up 5 bases and J gave up 2 bases, with 10 bases separating them. Germline CDR1 reads SNHLY; CDR2 reads FYNNEI. The length of the CDR3 is 13 residues. CDR3 sequence: CASSSGPPYEQYF. In DNA form, the CDR3 reads TGTGCCAGCAGTTCCGGGCCACCCTACGAGCAGTACTTC.

The CDR3 DNA is TGCGCCAGCAGCTTGGCACCGGTGAACACTGAAGCTTTCTTT. Protein: CASSLAPVNTEAFF. The chain links TRBV5-1 to TRBJ1-1; D uncertain. This CDR3 has 14 amino acids. Germline V gene data show CDR1 as SGHRS and CDR2 as YFSETQ. V was shortened by 0 bases and J by 0 bases, with 6 bases between the two germline ends.

The chain combines TRBV28 with TRBJ2-3, with 10 bases lining up with TRBD2. Germline-derived CDR1 and CDR2 are MDHEN and SYDVKM. This CDR3 has 15 amino acids. Unmatched junction bases numbered 11, after V lost 10 bases and J lost 4 bases. Here the CDR3 DNA reads TGTGCCACTTACCGAGCGGGAGGGCCAGCAGATACGCAGTATTTT. This translates into CATYRAGGPADTQYF. The whole variable domain, filled in from reference TRBV28 and TRBJ2-3, reads DVKVTQSSRYLVKRTGEKVFLECVQDMDHENMFWYRQDPGLGLRLIYFSYDVKMKEKGDIPEGYSVSREKKERFSLILESASTNQTSMYLCATYRAGGPADTQYFGPGTRLTVL.

CDR3 residues: CSDDQTGGDGYTF. The DNA for the CDR3 is TGCAGCGATGATCAGACAGGAGGTGACGGCTACACCTTC. The J gene is TRBJ1-2, the V gene TRBV29-1; D perhaps matches TRBD1 (6 bases). CDR3 size: 13 residues. Trimming removed 7 bases from V and 8 bases from J, with 20 bases in between. In germline, CDR1 is SQVTM, CDR2 ANQGSEA.

V gene TRBV19 combines with J gene TRBJ2-7; 7 bases map to TRBD1. Germline loops: CDR1 LNHDA, CDR2 SQIVND (reference sequence). The V and J ends lost 6 bases and 5 bases, in that order; junction bases with no gene match: 7. The length of the CDR3 is 13 residues. This chain's CDR3 is CASSVRGPNEQYF. The CDR3 DNA reads TGTGCCAGTAGCGTAAGGGGGCCGAACGAGCAGTACTTC.

This clone was detected once. The sample has other DNA sequences that encode this CDR3 too. The chain joins TRBV5-1 to TRBJ1-1; D is undetermined. Trimming stripped 0 bases from V and 6 bases from J, with 12 bases between. CDR3 size: 14 residues. Germline V gene sequence: CDR1 SGHRS, CDR2 YFSETQ. The CDR3: CASSLVGGAAEAFF. The DNA for the CDR3 is TGCGCCAGCAGCTTGGTAGGTGGTGCTGCTGAAGCTTTCTTT.

V is TRBV11-3 and J is TRBJ2-1, with D perhaps given as TRBD1 or TRBD2 (5 bases each). Germline V CDR1 and CDR2: SGHNT, YENEEA. The ends were cut back, 1 base at V and 7 bases at J, with 14 bases in the middle. The CDR3 has 15 amino acids. The CDR3 nucleotides read TGTGCCAGCAGCTTAGTTGGGGGAGCCGAGAATGAGCAGTTCTTC. It codes for CASSLVGGAENEQFF.

This sequence joins TRBV5-1 and TRBJ2-1; TRBD2 agrees at 15 bases. Germline-derived CDR1 and CDR2 are SGHRS and YFSETQ. CDR3 length: 15 residues. The ends lost 4 bases at V and 9 bases at J; junction bases unmatched: 5. The CDR3 loop is CASSPGLAGGREQFF. The CDR3 nucleotides are TGCGCCAGCAGCCCTGGACTAGCGGGAGGGCGTGAGCAGTTCTTC. The full variable domain, in which reference TRBV5-1 and TRBJ2-1 provide the parts outside the CDR3, is KAGVTQTPRYLIKTRGQQVTLSCSPISGHRSVSWYQQTPGQGLQFLFEYFSETQRNKGNFPGRFSGRQFSNSRSEMNVSTLELGDSALYLCASSPGLAGGREQFFGPGTRLTVL.

The chain links TRBV18 to TRBJ1-5; D remains ambiguous. This CDR3 has 14 amino acids. Germline V gives CDR1 KGHSH, CDR2 LQKENI. V was cut by 3 bases and J by 0 bases, with 6 bases left in between. CDR3 DNA sequence: TGTGCCAGCTCACCCAGCTATAGCAATCAGCCCCAGCATTTT. This encodes CASSPSYSNQPQHF.

V is TRBV28 and J is TRBJ1-1, with 8 nucleotides matching TRBD1. Per germline, CDR1 MDHEN and CDR2 SYDVKM. This CDR3 comprises 15 residues. V was pared by 6 bases and J by 10 bases, with 16 bases of the junction left unmatched. The CDR3: CASSDRGPPRPVAFF. CDR3 DNA sequence: TGTGCCAGCAGCGACAGGGGCCCCCCACGTCCGGTAGCTTTCTTT. Full variable domain (remainder filled in from reference TRBV28 and TRBJ1-1): DVKVTQSSRYLVKRTGEKVFLECVQDMDHENMFWYRQDPGLGLRLIYFSYDVKMKEKGDIPEGYSVSREKKERFSLILESASTNQTSMYLCASSDRGPPRPVAFFGQGTRLTVV.

The chain combines TRBV28 with TRBJ1-1; D uncertain. The CDR3 has 13 residues. Germline assignment: CDR1 MDHEN and CDR2 SYDVKM. Trimming removed 5 bases at V and 7 bases at J, with 14 bases between. The CDR3 DNA is TGTGCCAGCAGTGGTCAGAGGAAGGTTGAAGCTTTCTTT. This sequence encodes CASSGQRKVEAFF.

Regarding this clone: Other DNA sequences in the same sample also yield this CDR3. V and J are TRBV7-9 and TRBJ1-4; D is possibly TRBD1 (5 bases). Germline values: CDR1 SEHNR, CDR2 FQNEAQ (reference sequence). V lost 2 bases to trimming and J lost 7 bases, with 11 bases between them. This CDR3 comprises 14 residues. The CDR3 protein is CASSLKGQGEKLFF. CDR3 DNA: TGTGCCAGCAGCTTAAAAGGTCAGGGTGAAAAACTGTTTTTT.

In the case of this clone: The sample contains more than one DNA sequence encoding this CDR3. This chain uses TRBV18 with TRBJ1-5; D gene uncertain. CDR3 length equals 14 residues. Per germline, CDR1 KGHSH and CDR2 LQKENI. The germline V and J ends were trimmed by 2 bases and 2 bases, with 7 bases remaining between them. CDR3: CASSPGIGNQPQHF. DNA of the CDR3: TGTGCCAGCTCACCAGGTATTGGCAATCAGCCCCAGCATTTT. The variable domain in full, completed from reference TRBV18 and TRBJ1-5, reads NAGVMQNPRHLVRRRGQEARLRCSPMKGHSHVYWYRQLPEEGLKFMVYLQKENIIDESGMPKERFSAEFPKEGPSILRIQQVVRGDSAAYFCASSPGIGNQPQHFGDGTRLSIL.

The genes are TRBV9 and TRBJ1-2; possibly TRBD1 for D (6 bases). The CDR3 extends over 14 amino acids. V was cut by 6 bases and J by 6 bases, with 18 bases left in between. Germline CDR1 is SGDLS and CDR2 is YYNGEE. This chain's CDR3 is CASNQGTSADGYTF. In nucleotides, the CDR3 is TGTGCCAGCAACCAAGGGACATCGGCCGATGGCTACACCTTC.